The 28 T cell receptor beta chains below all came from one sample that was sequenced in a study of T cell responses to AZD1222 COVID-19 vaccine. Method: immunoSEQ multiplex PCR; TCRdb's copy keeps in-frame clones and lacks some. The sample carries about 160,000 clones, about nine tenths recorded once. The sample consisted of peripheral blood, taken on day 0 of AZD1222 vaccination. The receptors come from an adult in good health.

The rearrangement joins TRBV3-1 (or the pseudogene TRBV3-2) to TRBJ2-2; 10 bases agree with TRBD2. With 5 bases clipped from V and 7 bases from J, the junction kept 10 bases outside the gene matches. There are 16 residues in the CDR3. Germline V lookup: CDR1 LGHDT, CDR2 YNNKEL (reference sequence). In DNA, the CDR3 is TGTGCCAGCAGCTATCTAGCGGGGGCGAGGAGCGGGGAGCTGTTTTTT. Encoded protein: CASSYLAGARSGELFF.

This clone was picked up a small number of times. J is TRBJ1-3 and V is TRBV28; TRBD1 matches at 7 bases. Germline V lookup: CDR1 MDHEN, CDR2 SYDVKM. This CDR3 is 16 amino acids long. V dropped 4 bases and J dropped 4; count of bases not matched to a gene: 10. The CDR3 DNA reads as TGTGCCAGCAGTTCTACCGGGCAGGGGGAGGGAAACACCATATATTTT. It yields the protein CASSSTGQGEGNTIYF.

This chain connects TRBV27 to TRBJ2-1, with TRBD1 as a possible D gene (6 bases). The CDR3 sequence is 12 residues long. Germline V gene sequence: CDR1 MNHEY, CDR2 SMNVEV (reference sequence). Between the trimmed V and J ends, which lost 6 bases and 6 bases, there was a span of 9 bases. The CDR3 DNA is TGTGCCAGCAGGGGGGACACCAATGAGCAGTTCTTC. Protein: CASRGDTNEQFF.

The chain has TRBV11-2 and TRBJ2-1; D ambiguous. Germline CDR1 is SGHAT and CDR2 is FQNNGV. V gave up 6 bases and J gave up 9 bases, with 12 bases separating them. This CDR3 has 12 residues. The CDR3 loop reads CASRGYNIEQFF. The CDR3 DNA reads TGTGCCAGCAGGGGCTACAATATTGAGCAGTTCTTC.

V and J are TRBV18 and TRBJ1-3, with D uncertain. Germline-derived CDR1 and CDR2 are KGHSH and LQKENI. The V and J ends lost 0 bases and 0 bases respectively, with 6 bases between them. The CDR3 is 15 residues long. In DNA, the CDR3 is TGTGCCAGCTCACCACCATCCAGCTCTGGAAACACCATATATTTT. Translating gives CASSPPSSSGNTIYF.

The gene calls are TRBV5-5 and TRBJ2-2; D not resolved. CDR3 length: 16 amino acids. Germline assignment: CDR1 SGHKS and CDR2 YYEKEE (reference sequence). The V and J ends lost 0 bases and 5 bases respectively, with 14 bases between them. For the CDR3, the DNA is TGTGCCAGCAGCTTGGCGTTTAGGGTGGAGACCGGGGAGCTGTTTTTT. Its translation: CASSLAFRVETGELFF.

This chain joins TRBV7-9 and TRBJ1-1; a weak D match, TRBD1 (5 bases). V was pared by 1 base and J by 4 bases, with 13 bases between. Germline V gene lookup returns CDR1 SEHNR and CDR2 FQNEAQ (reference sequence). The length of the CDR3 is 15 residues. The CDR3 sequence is CASSLEGLPPTEAFF. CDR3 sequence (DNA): TGTGCCAGCAGCTTAGAGGGGTTACCCCCCACTGAAGCTTTCTTT.

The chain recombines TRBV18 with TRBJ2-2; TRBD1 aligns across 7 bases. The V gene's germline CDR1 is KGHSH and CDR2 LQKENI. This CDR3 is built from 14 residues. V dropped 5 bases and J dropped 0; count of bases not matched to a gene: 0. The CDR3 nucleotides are TGTGCCAGCTCAGGACAGGCGAACACCGGGGAGCTGTTTTTT. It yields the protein CASSGQANTGELFF.

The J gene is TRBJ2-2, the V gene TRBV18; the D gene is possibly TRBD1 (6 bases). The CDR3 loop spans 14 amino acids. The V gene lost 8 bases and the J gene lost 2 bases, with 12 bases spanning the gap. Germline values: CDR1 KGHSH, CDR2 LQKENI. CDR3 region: CASTEQGNTGELFF. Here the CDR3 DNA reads TGTGCCAGCACAGAACAGGGAAACACCGGGGAGCTGTTTTTT.

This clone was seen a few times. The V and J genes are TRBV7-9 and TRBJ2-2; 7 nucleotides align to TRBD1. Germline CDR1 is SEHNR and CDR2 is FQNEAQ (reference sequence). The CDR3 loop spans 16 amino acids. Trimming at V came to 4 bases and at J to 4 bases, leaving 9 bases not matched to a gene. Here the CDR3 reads CASSSEQGKLTGELFF. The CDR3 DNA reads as TGTGCCAGCAGCTCTGAACAGGGGAAACTCACCGGGGAGCTGTTTTTT.

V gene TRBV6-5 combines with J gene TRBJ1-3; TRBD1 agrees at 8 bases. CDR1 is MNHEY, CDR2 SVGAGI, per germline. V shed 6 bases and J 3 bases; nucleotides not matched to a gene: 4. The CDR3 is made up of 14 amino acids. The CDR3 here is CASSPRGHGNTIYF. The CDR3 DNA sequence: TGTGCCAGCAGCCCCAGGGGGCATGGAAACACCATATATTTT.

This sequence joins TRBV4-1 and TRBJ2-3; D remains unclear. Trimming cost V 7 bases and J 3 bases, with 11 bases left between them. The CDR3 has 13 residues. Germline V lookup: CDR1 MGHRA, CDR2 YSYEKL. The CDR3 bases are TGCGCCAGCAAGTTGGCAGGAACAGATACGCAGTATTTT. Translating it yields CASKLAGTDTQYF.

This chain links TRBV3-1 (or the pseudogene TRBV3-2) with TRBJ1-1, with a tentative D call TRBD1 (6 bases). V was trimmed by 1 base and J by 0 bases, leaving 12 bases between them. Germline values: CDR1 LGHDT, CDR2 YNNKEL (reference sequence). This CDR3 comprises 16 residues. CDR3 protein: CASSQGTVTLNTEAFF. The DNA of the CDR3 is TGTGCCAGCAGCCAAGGGACAGTCACATTGAACACTGAAGCTTTCTTT.

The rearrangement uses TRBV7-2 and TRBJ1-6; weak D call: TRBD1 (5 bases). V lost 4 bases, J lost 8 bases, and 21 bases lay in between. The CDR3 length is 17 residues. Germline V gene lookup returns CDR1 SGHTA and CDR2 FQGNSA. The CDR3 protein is CASSSLQGLVKDSPLHF. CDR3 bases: TGTGCCAGCAGCTCCCTCCAGGGTTTAGTAAAGGATTCACCCCTCCACTTT.

CDR3 in DNA: TGTGCCAGCAGCTCCCCCTGGGGGGTTTCACCCTACGAGCAGTACTTC. It specifies CASSSPWGVSPYEQYF. The gene calls are TRBV6-2 or TRBV6-3 and TRBJ2-7; weak D call: TRBD2 (6 bases). CDR1 and CDR2 (germline): MNHEY, SVGEGT. The ends were cut back, 6 bases at V and 2 bases at J, with 20 bases in the middle. The CDR3 runs 16 residues.

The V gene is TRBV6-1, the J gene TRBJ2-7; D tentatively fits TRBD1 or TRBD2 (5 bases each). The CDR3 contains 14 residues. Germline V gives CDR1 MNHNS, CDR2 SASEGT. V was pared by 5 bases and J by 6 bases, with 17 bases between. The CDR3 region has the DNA TGTGCCAGCAGTTATGGGACCCCGGACGCCGAGCAGTACTTC. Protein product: CASSYGTPDAEQYF.

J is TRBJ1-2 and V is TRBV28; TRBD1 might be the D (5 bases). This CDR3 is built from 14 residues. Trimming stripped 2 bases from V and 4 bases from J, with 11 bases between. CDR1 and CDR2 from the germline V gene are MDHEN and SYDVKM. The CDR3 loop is CASSLMGEGYGYTF. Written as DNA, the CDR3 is TGTGCCAGCAGTTTAATGGGGGAGGGCTATGGCTACACCTTC.

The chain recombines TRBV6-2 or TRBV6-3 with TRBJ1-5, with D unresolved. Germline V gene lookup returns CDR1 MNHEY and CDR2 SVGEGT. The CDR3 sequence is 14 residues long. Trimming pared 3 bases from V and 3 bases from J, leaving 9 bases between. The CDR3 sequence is CASSYIGNNQPQHF. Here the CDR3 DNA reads TGTGCCAGCAGTTATATAGGAAACAATCAGCCCCAGCATTTT.

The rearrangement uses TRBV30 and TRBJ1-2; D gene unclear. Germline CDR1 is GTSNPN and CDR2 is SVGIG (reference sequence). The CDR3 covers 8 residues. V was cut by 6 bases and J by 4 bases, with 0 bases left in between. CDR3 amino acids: CACYGYTF. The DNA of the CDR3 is TGTGCCTGCTATGGCTACACCTTC.

CDR3 in DNA: TGTGCCACCAGCGGACCCGGGACATCTAACTATGGCTACACCTTC. Translated, it gives CATSGPGTSNYGYTF. V gene TRBV15 combines with J gene TRBJ1-2, with a weak D call TRBD1 (6 bases). Trimming stripped 5 bases from V and 0 bases from J, with 13 bases between. The germline V gene encodes CDR1 LNHNV and CDR2 YYDKDF (reference sequence). CDR3 length: 15 residues.

CDR3 DNA sequence: TGTGCCACCAGCAGCTACGGGGCCAACGTCCTGACTTTC. Amino acids: CATSSYGANVLTF. The chain joins TRBV15 to TRBJ2-6; no definite D call. V was shortened by 3 bases and J by 4 bases, with 4 bases between the two germline ends. Germline lookup yields CDR1 LNHNV and CDR2 YYDKDF (reference sequence). The CDR3 loop spans 13 amino acids.

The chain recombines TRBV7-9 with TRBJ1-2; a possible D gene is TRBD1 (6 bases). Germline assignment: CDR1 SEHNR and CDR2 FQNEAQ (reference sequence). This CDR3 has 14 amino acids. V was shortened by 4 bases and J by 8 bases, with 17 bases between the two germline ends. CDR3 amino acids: CASSCDTGLCGYTF. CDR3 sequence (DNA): TGTGCCAGCAGCTGTGATACAGGGTTGTGCGGCTACACCTTC.

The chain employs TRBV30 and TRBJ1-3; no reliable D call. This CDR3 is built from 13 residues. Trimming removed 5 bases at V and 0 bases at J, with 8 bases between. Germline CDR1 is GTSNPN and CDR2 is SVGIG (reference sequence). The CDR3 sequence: CAWELGSGNTIYF. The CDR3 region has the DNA TGTGCCTGGGAATTGGGCTCTGGAAACACCATATATTTT.

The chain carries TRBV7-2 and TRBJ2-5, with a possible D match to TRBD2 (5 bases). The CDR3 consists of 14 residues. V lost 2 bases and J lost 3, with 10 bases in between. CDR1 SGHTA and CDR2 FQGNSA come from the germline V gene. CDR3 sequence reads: CASSLSYGKETQYF. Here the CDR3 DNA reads TGTGCCAGCAGCTTATCATACGGGAAAGAGACCCAGTACTTC.

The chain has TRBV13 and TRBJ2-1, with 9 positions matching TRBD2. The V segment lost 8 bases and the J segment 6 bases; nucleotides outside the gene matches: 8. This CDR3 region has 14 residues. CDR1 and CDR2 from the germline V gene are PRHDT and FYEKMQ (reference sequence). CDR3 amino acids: CASRRTSAPNEQFF. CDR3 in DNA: TGTGCCAGCCGGAGGACTAGCGCCCCCAATGAGCAGTTCTTC.

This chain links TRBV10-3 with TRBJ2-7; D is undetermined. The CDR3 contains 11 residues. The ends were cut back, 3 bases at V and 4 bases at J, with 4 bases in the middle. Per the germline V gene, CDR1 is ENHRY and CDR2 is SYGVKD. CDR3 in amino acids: CAISEGYEQYF. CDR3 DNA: TGTGCCATCAGTGAAGGGTACGAGCAGTACTTC.

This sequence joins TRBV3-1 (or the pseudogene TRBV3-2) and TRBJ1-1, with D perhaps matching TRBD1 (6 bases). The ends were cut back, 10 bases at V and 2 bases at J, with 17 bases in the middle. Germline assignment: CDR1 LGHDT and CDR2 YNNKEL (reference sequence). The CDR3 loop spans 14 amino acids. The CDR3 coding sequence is TGTGCCACCTCCCGGGGACACACCAACACTGAAGCTTTCTTT. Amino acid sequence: CATSRGHTNTEAFF.

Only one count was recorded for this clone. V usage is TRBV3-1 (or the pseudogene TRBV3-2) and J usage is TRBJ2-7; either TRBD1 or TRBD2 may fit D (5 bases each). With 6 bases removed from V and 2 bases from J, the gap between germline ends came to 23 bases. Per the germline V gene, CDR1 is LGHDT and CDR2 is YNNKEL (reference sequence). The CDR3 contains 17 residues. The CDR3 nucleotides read TGTGCCAGCAGGGGACGGGTGGACTGCGGACCAGCCTACGAGCAGTACTTC. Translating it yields CASRGRVDCGPAYEQYF.